The next 23 T cell receptor beta chains were all read from a single sample in a study of PD-L1 blockade in urothelial cancer. TCRdb's copy holds only in-frame clones and misses some; the assay was immunoSEQ multiplex PCR. The sample carries about 30,000 clones, approximately 84% recorded once. Time point reported: pretreatment peripheral blood. Sequences were derived from PBMCs, sampled around atezolizumab (anti-PD-L1) treatment. The receptors shown here come from a man between 60 and 70 years old with urothelial cancer.

The chain recombines TRBV10-3 with TRBJ2-1; 8 bases line up with TRBD2. CDR1 is ENHRY, CDR2 SYGVKD, per germline. The CDR3 runs 14 residues. The J segment lost 6 bases and the V segment lost 10 bases, leaving 11 bases of the junction unmatched. CDR3 protein: CATEPSGSSNEQFF. Here the CDR3 DNA reads TGTGCCACCGAGCCCAGCGGGAGCTCCAATGAGCAGTTCTTC.

This chain joins TRBV5-1 and TRBJ2-1; D gene uncertain. Germline loops: CDR1 SGHRS, CDR2 YFSETQ. The CDR3 covers 13 residues. Trimming removed 4 bases from V and 8 bases from J, with 13 bases in between. CDR3 DNA sequence: TGCGCCAGCAGCCAGGTGGCCGCTGATGAGCAGTTCTTC. Translation gives CASSQVAADEQFF.

The chain combines TRBV5-1 with TRBJ2-5; TRBD2 matches at 13 bases. Germline CDR1 reads SGHRS; CDR2 reads YFSETQ. V trimming: 4 bases; J trimming: 2 bases; junction bases outside the gene matches: 5. The CDR3 extends over 16 amino acids. The CDR3 spells CASSPGGLAGQETQYF. The CDR3 DNA sequence: TGCGCCAGCAGCCCGGGGGGACTAGCGGGACAAGAGACCCAGTACTTC. Full variable domain (remainder filled in from reference TRBV5-1 and TRBJ2-5): KAGVTQTPRYLIKTRGQQVTLSCSPISGHRSVSWYQQTPGQGLQFLFEYFSETQRNKGNFPGRFSGRQFSNSRSEMNVSTLELGDSALYLCASSPGGLAGQETQYFGPGTRLLVL.

The CDR3 region is CASSLAGVAYEQYF. For the CDR3, the DNA is TGTGCCAGCAGTCTAGCGGGAGTAGCCTACGAGCAGTACTTC. The gene calls are TRBV6-5 and TRBJ2-7, with 10 bases matching TRBD2. The junction had 3 bases not matched to a gene; V was cut back by 5 bases and J by 2 bases. CDR3 size: 14 residues. The V gene's germline CDR1 is MNHEY and CDR2 SVGAGI.

The V gene is TRBV7-3, the J gene TRBJ2-5, with 7 bases aligning to TRBD2. The CDR3 contains 14 residues. The junction had 2 bases not matched to a gene; V was cut back by 0 bases and J by 4 bases. Germline V gives CDR1 SGHTA, CDR2 FQGTGA. The CDR3 DNA reads TGTGCCAGCAGCTTAACAGTAGCGGGAGAGACCCAGTACTTC. Translating gives CASSLTVAGETQYF.

This chain connects TRBV5-8 to TRBJ1-1, with 7 bases matching TRBD1. This CDR3 spans 15 amino acids. The trim removed 3 bases at V and 0 bases at J, leaving 5 bases unmatched. Germline lookup yields CDR1 SGHTS and CDR2 YDEGEE. CDR3 amino acids: CASSSGTALNTEAFF. CDR3 in DNA: TGTGCCAGCAGCTCCGGGACAGCCCTGAACACTGAAGCTTTCTTT.

The chain recombines TRBV5-4 with TRBJ2-5; 11 bases align to TRBD2. The length of the CDR3 is 15 residues. Germline CDR1 is SGHNT and CDR2 is YYREEE (reference sequence). After removal of 5 bases from V and 2 bases from J, the junction contained 5 bases not matched to a gene. In nucleotides, the CDR3 is TGTGCCAGCAGACGTAGCGGGAGGGGGCAAGAGACCCAGTACTTC. Translation: CASRRSGRGQETQYF. Looking up the rest from reference TRBV5-4 and TRBJ2-5 gives the full variable domain: ETGVTQSPTHLIKTRGQQVTLRCSSQSGHNTVSWYQQALGQGPQFIFQYYREEENGRGNFPPRFSGLQFPNYSSELNVNALELDDSALYLCASRRSGRGQETQYFGPGTRLLVL.

As DNA, the CDR3 is TGCGCCAGCAGTAAAACCGGCACAGGGGGGGACACTGAAGCTTTCTTT. It codes for CASSKTGTGGDTEAFF. The J gene is TRBJ1-1, the V gene TRBV5-1; 8 bases align to TRBD1. Germline V gene sequence: CDR1 SGHRS, CDR2 YFSETQ. V shed 5 bases and J 3 bases; nucleotides not matched to a gene: 12. The CDR3 totals 16 residues.

The genes are TRBV7-2 and TRBJ1-2, with D possibly being TRBD1 (5 bases). The CDR3 is 13 amino acids. Germline V lookup: CDR1 SGHTA, CDR2 FQGNSA. With 1 base removed from V and 7 bases from J, the gap between germline ends came to 10 bases. CDR3 loop: CASSLVRGTGYTF. CDR3 bases: TGTGCCAGCAGCTTAGTAAGGGGAACTGGCTACACCTTC.

The rearrangement links TRBV25-1 to TRBJ1-5, with TRBD1 identical over 11 bases. The CDR3 extends over 14 amino acids. V was clipped by 8 bases and J by 8 bases; unmatched bases: 8. Germline-derived CDR1 and CDR2 are MGHDK and SYGVNS. The CDR3 DNA sequence: TGTGCCAGCGAGGGGACAGGGGGTCAGGAGCCCCAGCATTTT. It specifies CASEGTGGQEPQHF.

The chain links TRBV9 to TRBJ2-3; D is ambiguous. The CDR3 length is 15 residues. CDR1 SGDLS and CDR2 YYNGEE come from the germline V gene. Between the trimmed V and J ends, which lost 2 bases and 0 bases, there was a span of 10 bases. CDR3 sequence (DNA): TGTGCCAGCAGCGTCCGTAGTCTAAGCACAGATACGCAGTATTTT. It codes for CASSVRSLSTDTQYF.

The J gene is TRBJ2-1, the V gene TRBV18; 9 nucleotides line up with TRBD2. Germline lookup yields CDR1 KGHSH and CDR2 LQKENI. The CDR3 runs 15 residues. The V gene end was trimmed by 1 base and the J gene end by 2 bases; junction bases not matched to a gene: 0. CDR3 sequence reads: CASSPLAGAYNEQFF. The CDR3 region has the DNA TGTGCCAGCTCACCACTAGCGGGAGCCTACAATGAGCAGTTCTTC.

This clone was seen only a few times. V gene TRBV10-2 combines with J gene TRBJ2-3; the D is unclear. Germline-derived CDR1 and CDR2 are WSHSY and SAAADI. Trimming cost V 6 bases and J 0 bases, with 10 bases left between them. The CDR3 has 14 residues. CDR3 in DNA: TGCGCCAGCAGCGACTGGCAGAGCACAGATACGCAGTATTTT. It encodes CASSDWQSTDTQYF.

The chain employs TRBV6-1 and TRBJ1-5, with D possibly TRBD1 on 5 matching bases. V was trimmed by 4 bases and J by 5 bases, leaving 15 bases between them. Germline assignment: CDR1 MNHNS and CDR2 SASEGT. The CDR3 length is 15 residues. In DNA, the CDR3 is TGTGCCAGCAGTGTAGGTTCAGGGTTCGATCAGCCCCAGCATTTT. Amino acids: CASSVGSGFDQPQHF.

This clone was detected only once. J is TRBJ2-1 and V is TRBV27; TRBD2 might be the D (6 bases). The CDR3 contains 16 residues. The V gene lost 0 bases and the J gene lost 1 base, with 10 bases spanning the gap. Germline V gene data show CDR1 as MNHEY and CDR2 as SMNVEV (reference sequence). The CDR3 is CASSLSLGGSYNEQFF. The CDR3 DNA reads TGTGCCAGCAGTTTATCGCTGGGGGGTTCCTACAATGAGCAGTTCTTC.

A few counts support this clone. V gene TRBV28 combines with J gene TRBJ2-7; 7 positions match TRBD1. This CDR3 comprises 14 residues. Germline V gene sequence: CDR1 MDHEN, CDR2 SYDVKM. Trimming cost V 7 bases and J 0 bases; bases outside gene matches: 6. CDR3 protein: CASISGQSSYEQYF. DNA for the CDR3: TGTGCCAGCATATCGGGACAGAGCTCCTACGAGCAGTACTTC.

The V call is TRBV7-2, the J call TRBJ1-5; possibly TRBD1 for D (6 bases). CDR3 length equals 14 residues. The germline V gene has CDR1 SGHTA and CDR2 FQGNSA. Trimming took off 8 bases at V and 2 bases at J, with 13 bases between the two ends. CDR3: CASSGGRGNQPQHF. The CDR3 DNA reads as TGTGCCAGCTCGGGGGGGCGCGGCAATCAGCCCCAGCATTTT. Using reference TRBV7-2 and TRBJ1-5 for the parts outside the CDR3, the full variable domain is GAGVSQSPSNKVTEKGKDVELRCDPISGHTALYWYRQSLGQGLEFLIYFQGNSAPDKSGLPSDRFSAERTGGSVSTLTIQRTQQEDSAVYLCASSGGRGNQPQHFGDGTRLSIL.

This rearrangement joins TRBV28 to TRBJ1-1; D may be TRBD1 (6 bases). V was clipped by 5 bases and J by 1 base, with 14 bases between them. The CDR3 length is 15 residues. CDR1 is MDHEN and CDR2 is SYDVKM in the germline V gene. Here the CDR3 DNA reads TGTGCCAGCAGTCCCCTTGGGGGCGAGAACACTGAAGCTTTCTTT. Protein product: CASSPLGGENTEAFF.

The CDR3 DNA reads TGTGCCAGCAGCTTCCGGGGGGGGCCTGGGGCCAACGTCCTGACTTTC. It codes for CASSFRGGPGANVLTF. This chain uses TRBV7-2 with TRBJ2-6, with 8 nucleotides matching TRBD2. The CDR3 sequence is 16 residues long. CDR1 and CDR2 from the germline V gene are SGHTA and FQGNSA. With 3 bases clipped from V and 2 bases from J, the junction kept 3 bases outside the gene matches.

This clone was counted a few times. The rearrangement uses TRBV5-6 and TRBJ1-2; D not certain. V shed 1 base and J shed 6 bases, with 7 bases lying between them. The V gene's germline CDR1 is SGHDT and CDR2 YYEEEE. The CDR3 covers 12 residues. The CDR3 loop is CASSLIQDGYTF. The CDR3 nucleotides read TGTGCCAGCAGCTTGATCCAGGATGGCTACACCTTC.

The chain has TRBV15 and TRBJ1-3; 7 bases line up with TRBD1. The V gene end was trimmed by 11 bases and the J gene end by 0 bases; junction bases not matched to a gene: 13. CDR1 LNHNV and CDR2 YYDKDF come from the germline V gene (reference sequence). This CDR3 has 16 amino acids. CDR3 sequence: CASFRMGQSSGNTIYF. The CDR3 DNA sequence: TGTGCCTCCTTCCGTATGGGACAGAGCTCTGGAAACACCATATATTTT.

The CDR3 is CASSRWQGGATEAFF. The CDR3 nucleotides read TGTGCCAGCAGCCGATGGCAGGGCGGGGCCACTGAAGCTTTCTTT. The rearrangement joins TRBV13 to TRBJ1-1; D is possibly TRBD1 (5 bases). V lost 5 bases to trimming and J lost 4 bases, with 17 bases between them. Germline V gene sequence: CDR1 PRHDT, CDR2 FYEKMQ (reference sequence). This CDR3 is 15 amino acids long.

V and J are TRBV2 and TRBJ2-1; 9 bases map to TRBD2. Germline V gives CDR1 SNHLY, CDR2 FYNNEI. J lost 7 bases, V lost 6 bases, and 10 bases had no gene match. The CDR3 covers 15 residues. CDR3 residues: CASRLIAGVSNEQFF. The CDR3 DNA is TGTGCCAGCAGACTAATAGCGGGAGTTTCTAATGAGCAGTTCTTC.